This T cell receptor beta chain came from a study of blood T cell repertoires in COVID-19. The assay was immunoSEQ multiplex PCR, and TCRdb's table has in-frame clones only and misses some. The sample lists around 230,000 clones, 75% to 85% occurring once. The CDR3 extends over 16 amino acids. Per the germline V gene, CDR1 is LGHDT and CDR2 is YNNKEL (reference sequence). V trimming: 1 base; J trimming: 4 bases; junction bases outside the gene matches: 2. Sequencing was performed on peripheral blood. The chain links TRBV3-1 (or the pseudogene TRBV3-2) to TRBJ2-3, with 13 bases aligning to TRBD2. The TCR sequence derives from a man aged 40-55 years who had recovered from COVID-19. In DNA form, the CDR3 reads TGTGCCAGCAGCCAAGCAGGACTAGCGGGAGCAGATACGCAGTATTTT. It codes for CASSQAGLAGADTQYF.